This is a list of T cell receptor beta chains from one sample in a study of shared clonotypes between healthy human individuals. Generated by immunoSEQ multiplex PCR, the TCRdb table keeps only in-frame clones and is missing some. The sample contains roughly 2 million clones, under 97% of which appear only once. Source material: naive CD4+ T cells sorted from blood. Receptors originate from a man aged 18 to 30 in good health. Each CDR3 is given with its conserved first and last residue. D genes are given only for firm matches. The size field is filled for only some rows; it gives once, few, many or a size class.

CDR3 protein | CDR3 DNA | J gene | V gene | D gene | clone size
CAWRFSNYGYTF | TGTGCCTGGAGGTTCAGTAACTATGGCTACACCTTC | TRBJ1-2 | TRBV30 | . | few
CASSLSEGTTNEKLFF | TGTGCCAGCAGCTTGTCGGAAGGGACAACTAATGAAAAACTGTTTTTT | TRBJ1-4 | TRBV5-4 | . | once
CASSSSVAGELFF | TGTGCCAGCAGCTCTAGTGTCGCCGGGGAGCTGTTTTTT | TRBJ2-2 | TRBV7-3 | . | .
CAWNGGTGELFF | TGTGCCTGGAATGGGGGGACCGGGGAGCTGTTTTTT | TRBJ2-2 | TRBV30 | . | once
CASSLAGVDNEQFF | TGTGCCAGCAGCTTAGCGGGAGTCGACAATGAGCAGTTCTTC | TRBJ2-1 | TRBV7-2 | . | once
CASSPSGTGWLETQYF | TGTGCCAGCTCACCCTCCGGGACAGGGTGGTTGGAGACCCAGTACTTC | TRBJ2-5 | TRBV18 | TRBD1 | .
CASSEMGISSYEQYF | TGTGCCAGCAGTGAAATGGGCATAAGCTCCTACGAGCAGTACTTC | TRBJ2-7 | TRBV6-1 | . | .
CASSPDSRGGYTF | TGTGCCAGCAGTCCTGACAGTCGAGGAGGCTACACCTTC | TRBJ1-2 | TRBV6-4 | . | .
CASSSDLPLHF | TGTGCCAGCAGTTCGGACCTGCCCCTCCACTTT | TRBJ1-6 | TRBV27 | . | .
CASSLRPGQTIEAFF | TGCGCCAGCAGCTTGAGGCCGGGACAGACAATTGAAGCTTTCTTT | TRBJ1-1 | TRBV5-1 | TRBD1 | .
CASSTGTGPGYTF | TGTGCCAGTAGTACCGGGACAGGGCCTGGCTACACCTTC | TRBJ1-2 | TRBV19 | TRBD1 | few
CAGLGVYTDTQYF | TGTGCCGGCTTAGGGGTTTACACAGATACGCAGTATTTT | TRBJ2-3 | TRBV30 | . | .
CASSDDTSYEQYF | TGTGCCAGCAGTGATGACACCTCCTACGAGCAGTACTTC | TRBJ2-7 | TRBV25-1 | . | .
CASSISRLAGLTDTQYF | TGTGCCAGTAGTATCTCCAGACTAGCGGGGCTCACAGATACGCAGTATTTT | TRBJ2-3 | TRBV19 | TRBD2 | .
CASSPGLAGGTYNEQFF | TGCGCCAGCAGCCCGGGACTAGCGGGGGGAACCTACAATGAGCAGTTCTTC | TRBJ2-1 | TRBV5-1 | TRBD2 | .
CASSPLAKGTYEQYF | TGTGCCAGCAGCCCACTAGCTAAGGGAACCTACGAGCAGTACTTC | TRBJ2-7 | TRBV6-6 | . | .
CASSMGQSVASSPLHF | TGTGCCAGTAGTATGGGGCAGTCCGTTGCGAGTTCACCCCTCCACTTT | TRBJ1-6 | TRBV19 | . | once
CASSLSGTGHYNEQFF | TGTGCCAGCAGTCTCTCCGGGACAGGGCATTACAATGAGCAGTTCTTC | TRBJ2-1 | TRBV27 | TRBD1 | .
CASSLTGENYGYTF | TGTGCCAGCAGCCTAACAGGGGAAAACTATGGCTACACCTTC | TRBJ1-2 | TRBV2 | TRBD1 | .
CASSLQGVGTEAFF | TGTGCCAGCAGCTTACAGGGAGTGGGGACTGAAGCTTTCTTT | TRBJ1-1 | TRBV11-2 | . | .
CASSPVAVRQGAPNQPQHF | TGTGCCAGCAGCCCAGTGGCTGTGAGGCAGGGGGCTCCGAATCAGCCCCAGCATTTT | TRBJ1-5 | TRBV7-2 | TRBD1 | .
CASSYLAGVATDTQYF | TGTGCCAGCAGTTACTTAGCGGGAGTCGCCACAGATACGCAGTATTTT | TRBJ2-3 | TRBV6-5 | TRBD2 | .
CASSLGSSGGSYEQYF | TGCGCCAGCAGCTTGGGGTCTAGCGGGGGCTCCTACGAGCAGTACTTC | TRBJ2-7 | TRBV5-1 | TRBD2 | .
CAISESTGNYGYTF | TGTGCCATCAGTGAGTCGACAGGGAACTATGGCTACACCTTC | TRBJ1-2 | TRBV10-3 | TRBD1 | .
CASSDGTGLSYEQYF | TGTGCCAGCAGTGACGGGACAGGGCTTTCCTACGAGCAGTACTTC | TRBJ2-7 | TRBV6-1 | TRBD1 | .
CASSYLDSGNTIYF | TGTGCCAGCAGTTACCTGGACTCTGGAAACACCATATATTTT | TRBJ1-3 | TRBV6-5 | . | .
CASGGGAGEQYF | TGTGCCAGCGGTGGGGGGGCCGGCGAGCAGTACTTC | TRBJ2-7 | TRBV2 | . | .
CASSLSPLRGSFLGETQYF | TGTGCCAGCAGTTTATCTCCCCTCAGGGGAAGCTTTTTGGGAGAGACCCAGTACTTC | TRBJ2-5 | TRBV28 | . | once
CASRDPGSNYGYTF | TGTGCCAGCAGGGACCCGGGTTCTAACTATGGCTACACCTTC | TRBJ1-2 | TRBV6-6 | . | .
CASSYYLDRAEQYF | TGTGCCAGCAGCTACTACCTGGACAGGGCCGAGCAGTACTTC | TRBJ2-7 | TRBV7-9 | TRBD1 | .
CASSAGGTGADTQYF | TGTGCCAGCAGTGCGGGGGGGACGGGCGCAGATACGCAGTATTTT | TRBJ2-3 | TRBV6-1 | TRBD2 | .
CASSFFTENTEAFF | TGTGCCAGCAGCTTTTTCACAGAGAACACTGAAGCTTTCTTT | TRBJ1-1 | TRBV7-9 | . | .
CASSPREETQYF | TGTGCCAGCTCACCCCGAGAAGAGACCCAGTACTTC | TRBJ2-5 | TRBV18 | . | .
CASSFGEANYGYTF | TGCGCCAGCAGCTTCGGGGAGGCTAACTATGGCTACACCTTC | TRBJ1-2 | TRBV5-1 | . | .
CASSGGRTGEQYF | TGTGCCAGCAGCGGCGGGAGGACTGGGGAGCAGTACTTC | TRBJ2-7 | TRBV7-9 | TRBD2 | once
CASSSSLAGFQETQYF | TGCGCCAGCAGCTCCTCCCTAGCGGGGTTCCAAGAGACCCAGTACTTC | TRBJ2-5 | TRBV5-1 | TRBD2 | .
CASSLGQSSYNEQFF | TGCGCCAGCAGCCTGGGACAGAGCTCCTACAATGAGCAGTTCTTC | TRBJ2-1 | TRBV5-1 | TRBD1 | .
CASSFSRGSYNEQFF | TGTGCCAGCAGCTTTAGCAGGGGCTCCTACAATGAGCAGTTCTTC | TRBJ2-1 | TRBV7-3 | . | .
CASSWDNSGNTIYF | TGTGCCAGCAGTTGGGACAACTCTGGAAACACCATATATTTT | TRBJ1-3 | TRBV6-1 | . | once
CASSGEPKNIQYF | TGTGCCAGCAGTGGGGAGCCCAAAAACATTCAGTACTTC | TRBJ2-4 | TRBV2 | . | .
CASSLGRTSGRDTQYF | TGTGCCAGCAGCTTAGGGCGGACTAGCGGGAGAGATACGCAGTATTTT | TRBJ2-3 | TRBV7-6 | TRBD2 | .
CATDPTSGRVKDTQYF | TGTGCCACCGACCCAACTAGCGGGAGGGTGAAAGATACGCAGTATTTT | TRBJ2-3 | TRBV10-3 | TRBD2 | .
CASSLLGEAFF | TGTGCCAGCAGCCTTCTCGGTGAAGCTTTCTTT | TRBJ1-1 | TRBV11-2 | . | .
CASSSLLGSYNEQFF | TGTGCCAGCAGCTCCTTGTTGGGCTCCTACAATGAGCAGTTCTTC | TRBJ2-1 | TRBV5-4 | . | .
CASSLEATGVGETQYF | TGTGCCAGCAGCTTGGAGGCGACAGGGGTAGGAGAGACCCAGTACTTC | TRBJ2-5 | TRBV7-2 | TRBD1 | .
CASSDLPPSGSWYEQYF | TGTGCCAGCAGTGACCTACCCCCTAGCGGGAGCTGGTACGAGCAGTACTTC | TRBJ2-7 | TRBV25-1 | TRBD2 | once
CASREPGYEQYF | TGTGCCAGCAGAGAACCAGGCTACGAGCAGTACTTC | TRBJ2-7 | TRBV6-1 | . | .
CASGLWEDTQYF | TGTGCTAGTGGTTTGTGGGAGGATACGCAGTATTTT | TRBJ2-3 | TRBV12-5 | . | once